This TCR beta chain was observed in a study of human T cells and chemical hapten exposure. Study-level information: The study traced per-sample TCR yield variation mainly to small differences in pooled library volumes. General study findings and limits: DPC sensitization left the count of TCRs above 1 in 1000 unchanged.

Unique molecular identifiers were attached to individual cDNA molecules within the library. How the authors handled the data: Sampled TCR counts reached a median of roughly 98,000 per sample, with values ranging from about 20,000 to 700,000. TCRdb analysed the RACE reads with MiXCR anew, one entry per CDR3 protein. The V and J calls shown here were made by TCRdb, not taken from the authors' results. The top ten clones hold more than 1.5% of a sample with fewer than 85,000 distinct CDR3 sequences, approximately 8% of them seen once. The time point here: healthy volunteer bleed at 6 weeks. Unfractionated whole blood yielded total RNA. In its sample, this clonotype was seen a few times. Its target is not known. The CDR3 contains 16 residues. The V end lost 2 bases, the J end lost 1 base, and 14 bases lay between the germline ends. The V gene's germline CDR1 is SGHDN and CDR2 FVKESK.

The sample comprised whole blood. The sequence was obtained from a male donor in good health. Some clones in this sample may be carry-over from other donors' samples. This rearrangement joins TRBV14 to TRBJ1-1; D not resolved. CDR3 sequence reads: CASSQSLSQPNTEAFF. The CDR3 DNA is TGTGCCAGCAGCCAAAGTCTTTCGCAGCCGAACACTGAAGCTTTCTTT.